The present TCR beta chain was sequenced within a study of blood T cell repertoires in COVID-19. Study-wide context: PBMCs, B-cell-depleted T cells, or T cells were the source of the cDNA or gDNA that made up the material.

In the source study's methods: Estimation of nucleated cell counts was performed using reference gene primer amplification. Profiling relied on immunoSEQ multiplex PCR, and the TCRdb table lists in-frame clones only, not all of them. V and J calls plus clone size are reproduced from that table; the DNA served to infer D and trimming. This sample has about 140,000 clones, with 80% to 90% found just once. CDR3 length: 15 amino acids. V lost 2 bases, J lost 2 bases, and 3 bases stayed unmatched. CDR1 MNHNY and CDR2 SVGAGI come from the germline V gene (reference sequence). This clonotype was obtained from a man aged 55 to 69 with active or convalescent COVID-19. The chain combines TRBV6-6 with TRBJ2-1, with TRBD2 identical over 7 bases. Sequenced input: peripheral blood. This CDR3 reads CASSYEAGAYNEQFF. The CDR3 DNA follows: TGTGCCAGCAGTTACGAGGCGGGGGCCTACAATGAGCAGTTCTTC.